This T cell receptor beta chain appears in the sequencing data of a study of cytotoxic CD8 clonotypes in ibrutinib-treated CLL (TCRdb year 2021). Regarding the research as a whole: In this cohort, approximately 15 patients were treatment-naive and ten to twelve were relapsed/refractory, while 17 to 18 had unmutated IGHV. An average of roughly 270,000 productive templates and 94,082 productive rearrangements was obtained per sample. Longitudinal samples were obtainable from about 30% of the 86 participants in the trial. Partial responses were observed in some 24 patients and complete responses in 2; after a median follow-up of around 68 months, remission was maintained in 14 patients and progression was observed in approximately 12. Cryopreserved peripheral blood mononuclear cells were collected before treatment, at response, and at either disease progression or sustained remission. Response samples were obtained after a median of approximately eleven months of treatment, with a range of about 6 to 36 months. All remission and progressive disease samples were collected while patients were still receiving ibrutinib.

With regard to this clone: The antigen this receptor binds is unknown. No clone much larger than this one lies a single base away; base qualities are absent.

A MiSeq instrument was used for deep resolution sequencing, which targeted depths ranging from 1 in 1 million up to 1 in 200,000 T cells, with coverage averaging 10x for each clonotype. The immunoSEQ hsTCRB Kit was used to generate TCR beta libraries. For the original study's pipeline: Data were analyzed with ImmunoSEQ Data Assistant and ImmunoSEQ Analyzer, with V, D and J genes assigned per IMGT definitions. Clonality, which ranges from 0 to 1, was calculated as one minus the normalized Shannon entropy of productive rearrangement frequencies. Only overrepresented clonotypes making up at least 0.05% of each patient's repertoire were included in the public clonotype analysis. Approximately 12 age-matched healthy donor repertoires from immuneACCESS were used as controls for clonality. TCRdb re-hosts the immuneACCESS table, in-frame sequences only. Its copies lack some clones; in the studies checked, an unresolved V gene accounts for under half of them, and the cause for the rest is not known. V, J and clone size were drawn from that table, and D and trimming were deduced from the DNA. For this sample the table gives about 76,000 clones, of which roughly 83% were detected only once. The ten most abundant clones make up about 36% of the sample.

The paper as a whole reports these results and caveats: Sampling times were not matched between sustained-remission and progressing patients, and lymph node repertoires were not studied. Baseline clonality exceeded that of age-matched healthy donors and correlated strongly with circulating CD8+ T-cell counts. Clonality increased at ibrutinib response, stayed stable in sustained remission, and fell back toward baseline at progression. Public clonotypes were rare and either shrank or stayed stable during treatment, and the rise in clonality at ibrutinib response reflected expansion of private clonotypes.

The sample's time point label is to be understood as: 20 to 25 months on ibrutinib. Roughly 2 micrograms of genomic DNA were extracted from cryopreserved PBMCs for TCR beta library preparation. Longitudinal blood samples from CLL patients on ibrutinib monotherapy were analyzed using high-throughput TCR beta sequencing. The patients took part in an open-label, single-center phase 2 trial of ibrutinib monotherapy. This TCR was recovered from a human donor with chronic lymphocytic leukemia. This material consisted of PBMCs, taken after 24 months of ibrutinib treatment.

The CDR3 here reads CASSRLNGYEQYF. DNA sequence: TGTGCCAGCAGCCGACTAAATGGCTACGAGCAGTACTTC. Recombination joined TRBV14 with TRBJ2-7; the D gene is perhaps TRBD2, from 5 matching bases. At the junction V is shortened by 4 bases and J by 3 bases, with 10 bases in between. CDR1 and CDR2 are read off the germline V gene as SGHDN and FVKESK. The CDR3 runs 13 amino acids, cysteine and phenylalanine included. Just the 39-base CDR3 DNA is kept, in frame starting at base 1.